This T cell receptor (beta chain) was obtained from a study of OX40 agonist ivuxolimab in advanced cancers. Here immunoSEQ multiplex PCR was the method, and the copy in TCRdb shows in-frame clones only, minus some. The table lists tens of thousands of clones, over 80% of them singletons, with approximately 3.5% in the top ten. Findings and caveats of the study: The study found among the lowest clonal expansion in partial responders at 0.1-3.0 mg/kg. Antigen targets of the expanded peripheral T cells went undetermined.

Germline-derived CDR1 and CDR2 are SNHLY and FYNNEI. The CDR3 is 12 residues long. V shed 8 bases and J 13 bases; nucleotides not matched to a gene: 7. This clone was counted a single time. Its antigen remains unknown. Sequencing was performed on CD4+ or CD8+ T cells sorted from blood, taken in a trial of the OX40 agonist ivuxolimab. This sequence originates from an adult with an advanced solid tumor such as melanoma, head and neck, liver or kidney cancer. This chain links TRBV2 with TRBJ1-6; TRBD1 aligns across 8 bases. In DNA, the CDR3 is TGTGCCAGCCAGGGGGCGAACAACCCCCTCCACTTT. It codes for CASQGANNPLHF.